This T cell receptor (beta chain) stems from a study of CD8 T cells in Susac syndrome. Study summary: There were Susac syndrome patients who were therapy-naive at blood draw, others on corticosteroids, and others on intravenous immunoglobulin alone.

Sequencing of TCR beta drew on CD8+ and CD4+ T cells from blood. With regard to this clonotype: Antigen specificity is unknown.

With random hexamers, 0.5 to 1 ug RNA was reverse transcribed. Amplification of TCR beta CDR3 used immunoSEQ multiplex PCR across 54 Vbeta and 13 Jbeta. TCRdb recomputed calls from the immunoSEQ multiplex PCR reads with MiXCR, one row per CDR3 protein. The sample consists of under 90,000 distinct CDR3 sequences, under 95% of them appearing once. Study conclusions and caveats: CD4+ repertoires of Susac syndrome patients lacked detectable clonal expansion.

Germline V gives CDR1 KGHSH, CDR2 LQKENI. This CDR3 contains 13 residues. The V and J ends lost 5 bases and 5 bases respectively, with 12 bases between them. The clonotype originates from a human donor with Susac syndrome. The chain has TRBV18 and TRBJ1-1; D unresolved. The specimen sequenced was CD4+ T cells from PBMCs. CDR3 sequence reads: CASSRLRETEAFF. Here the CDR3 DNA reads TGTGCCAGCTCAAGGCTGCGAGAGACTGAAGCTTTCTTT.